This T cell receptor beta chain was captured in a study of identical twins. TCRdb used MiXCR to reprocess the 5' RACE reads, holding one entry per CDR3 protein. The data contain 500,000 to 600,000 distinct CDR3 sequences, around 20% of them singletons. Germline V CDR1 and CDR2: LNHDA, SQIVND (reference sequence). Trimming cost V 5 bases and J 5 bases, with 10 bases left between them. The CDR3 extends over 13 amino acids. This sample was also put to use in a study of T cells expressing NK-cell markers.

Material: CD4+ T cells sorted from blood. The chain combines TRBV19 with TRBJ1-5; weak D call: TRBD1 (5 bases). The TCR sequence derives from a woman between 18 and 29 years old in good health. CDR3 protein: CASSDSNDQPQHF. The CDR3 DNA sequence: TGTGCCAGTAGTGACAGCAACGATCAGCCCCAGCATTTT.